These 26 T cell receptor beta chains came from one sample sequenced in a study of blood T cell repertoires in COVID-19. Repertoires were generated with immunoSEQ multiplex PCR, while TCRdb's copy carries only in-frame clones and drops some. The sample consists of around 330,000 clones, approximately 88% of them appearing once. The sequenced material came from peripheral blood. The receptors originated from a woman in her 30s with COVID-19, enrolled during active disease.

The chain uses TRBV6-5 and TRBJ1-1; no clear D gene. CDR1 and CDR2 (germline): MNHEY, SVGAGI. V dropped 0 bases and J dropped 4 bases, with 6 bases sitting between them. The CDR3 totals 13 residues. The CDR3 bases are TGTGCCAGCAGTTACTCGACTCGCACTGAAGCTTTCTTT. As protein: CASSYSTRTEAFF.

The genes are TRBV5-8 and TRBJ2-3; 8 bases fit TRBD1. The length of the CDR3 is 18 residues. The germline gives CDR1 SGHTS, CDR2 YDEGEE. J lost 0 bases, V lost 5 bases, and 14 bases had no gene match. The CDR3 region is CASSEGTGFPTSTDTQYF. In DNA form, the CDR3 reads TGTGCCAGCAGTGAAGGGACAGGTTTTCCTACTAGCACAGATACGCAGTATTTT.

The V gene is TRBV19, the J gene TRBJ1-2, with 10 bases aligning to TRBD1. Germline V gene lookup returns CDR1 LNHDA and CDR2 SQIVND (reference sequence). The CDR3 length is 14 residues. V trimming: 10 bases; J trimming: 2 bases; junction bases outside the gene matches: 7. As DNA, the CDR3 is TGTGCCACCGGGGACAGGGGTAGGAACTATGGCTACACCTTC. It yields the protein CATGDRGRNYGYTF.

The chain links TRBV7-3 to TRBJ2-3, with D uncertain. CDR3 length equals 14 residues. Germline CDR1 and CDR2: SGHTA and FQGTGA. Deletions cut 5 bases from V and 6 bases from J, with 15 bases between. CDR3 sequence reads: CASSPSQASDTQYF. The CDR3 nucleotides read TGTGCCAGCAGCCCTTCCCAAGCTTCGGATACGCAGTATTTT.

The chain combines TRBV5-6 with TRBJ2-2, with 10 nucleotides matching TRBD2. Germline CDR1 SGHDT, CDR2 YYEEEE. The CDR3 contains 16 residues. The V and J ends lost 4 bases and 1 base, in that order; junction bases with no gene match: 4. CDR3 residues: CASSARLAGNTGELFF. DNA of the CDR3: TGTGCCAGCAGCGCAAGACTAGCGGGGAACACCGGGGAGCTGTTTTTT.

The chain recombines TRBV28 with TRBJ2-5; perhaps TRBD1 as D (6 bases). V was shortened by 3 bases and J by 8 bases, with 10 bases between the two germline ends. The CDR3 has 12 amino acids. CDR1 is MDHEN and CDR2 is SYDVKM in the germline V gene. CDR3 sequence: CASSLTGRTQYF. In nucleotides, the CDR3 is TGTGCCAGCAGTTTGACAGGAAGAACCCAGTACTTC.

J is TRBJ2-7 and V is TRBV4-1; weak D call: TRBD1 (6 bases). Germline V gene sequence: CDR1 MGHRA, CDR2 YSYEKL. V was trimmed by 3 bases and J by 5 bases, leaving 8 bases between them. This CDR3 has 12 amino acids. The CDR3 spells CASSHYRDEQYV. The CDR3 bases are TGCGCCAGCAGCCATTACAGGGACGAGCAGTACGTC.

The chain uses TRBV11-2 and TRBJ1-1, with TRBD1 matching over 9 bases. This CDR3 is built from 15 residues. CDR1 is SGHAT and CDR2 is FQNNGV in the germline V gene. Losses at the gene ends were 5 bases for V and 2 bases for J; bases not matched to a gene: 6. Here the CDR3 DNA reads TGTGCCAGCAGCCCAAGGACAGGGGCAAACACTGAAGCTTTCTTT. This sequence encodes CASSPRTGANTEAFF. Full variable domain (remainder filled in from reference TRBV11-2 and TRBJ1-1): EAGVAQSPRYKIIEKRQSVAFWCNPISGHATLYWYQQILGQGPKLLIQFQNNGVVDDSQLPKDRFSAERLKGVDSTLKIQPAKLEDSAVYLCASSPRTGANTEAFFGQGTRLTVV.

The chain couples TRBV29-1 to TRBJ1-1, with a tentative D call TRBD1 (6 bases). CDR1 SQVTM and CDR2 ANQGSEA come from the germline V gene. The CDR3 loop spans 13 amino acids. V was trimmed by 4 bases and J by 0 bases, leaving 9 bases between them. In nucleotides, the CDR3 is TGCAGCGTTGGACAGGTTCTGAACACTGAAGCTTTCTTT. It translates to CSVGQVLNTEAFF.

As to this clone: This same CDR3 is encoded by further DNA sequences in the sample. The rearrangement links TRBV5-1 to TRBJ1-2; TRBD1 aligns across 11 bases. The CDR3 sequence is 13 residues long. CDR1 and CDR2 (germline): SGHRS, YFSETQ. The trim removed 4 bases at V and 7 bases at J, leaving 3 bases unmatched. The CDR3 loop reads CASSTGQGGGYTF. Here the CDR3 DNA reads TGCGCCAGCAGCACGGGACAGGGGGGTGGCTACACCTTC.

V is TRBV29-1 and J is TRBJ2-2, with D possibly TRBD1 on 6 matching bases. This CDR3 is built from 12 residues. Germline CDR1 and CDR2: SQVTM and ANQGSEA. Trimming shortened V by 6 bases and J by 5 bases, and 10 bases separated the two germline ends. The CDR3 protein is CSVRTVTGELFF. The CDR3 DNA sequence: TGCAGCGTCCGGACAGTAACCGGGGAGCTGTTTTTT.

The V gene is TRBV11-3, the J gene TRBJ2-3; the match to TRBD2 covers 9 bases. Germline CDR1 and CDR2: SGHNT and YENEEA. J lost 1 base, V lost 1 base, and 12 bases had no gene match. The CDR3 loop spans 19 amino acids. The CDR3 is CASSLVLGGGAEGTDTQYF. CDR3 sequence (DNA): TGTGCCAGCAGCTTAGTGCTTGGCGGGGGGGCCGAGGGCACAGATACGCAGTATTTT.

The CDR3 DNA follows: TGTGCCAGCAGTCCACGGCAGGGGAGTCCAGAGACCCAGTACTTC. Translated, it gives CASSPRQGSPETQYF. This chain joins TRBV11-3 and TRBJ2-5; TRBD1 is a possible D gene (6 bases). CDR1 and CDR2 from the germline V gene are SGHNT and YENEEA. The CDR3 sequence is 15 residues long. V was shortened by 6 bases and J by 4 bases, with 18 bases between the two germline ends.

The chain has TRBV13 and TRBJ1-1; no definite D call. Per germline, CDR1 PRHDT and CDR2 FYEKMQ (reference sequence). With 6 bases removed from V and 0 bases from J, the gap between germline ends came to 8 bases. This CDR3 comprises 13 residues. The CDR3 sequence is CASSSTVNTEAFF. CDR3 nucleotide sequence: TGTGCCAGCAGTTCTACAGTGAACACTGAAGCTTTCTTT.

This sequence joins TRBV5-5 and TRBJ2-7; 9 nucleotides match TRBD2. The CDR3 extends over 15 amino acids. Trimming cost V 6 bases and J 7 bases; bases outside gene matches: 14. Germline-derived CDR1 and CDR2 are SGHKS and YYEKEE (reference sequence). In DNA, the CDR3 is TGTGCCAGCACCCGGGCCGGCGGGGGGGCATATGAGCAGTACTTC. This codes for CASTRAGGGAYEQYF.

The V and J genes are TRBV11-3 and TRBJ2-7, with D possibly TRBD1 on 6 matching bases. The CDR3 has 13 amino acids. Germline loops: CDR1 SGHNT, CDR2 YENEEA. V shed 3 bases and J shed 4 bases, with 10 bases lying between them. CDR3 loop: CASSFNRAYEQYF. The CDR3 nucleotides are TGTGCCAGCAGCTTTAACAGGGCTTACGAGCAGTACTTC.

The chain employs TRBV7-8 and TRBJ1-4; possible D gene TRBD1, 5 bases. This CDR3 comprises 16 residues. The germline gives CDR1 SGHVS, CDR2 FQNEAQ. V was clipped by 0 bases and J by 0 bases, with 8 bases between them. Here the CDR3 reads CASSLAGPATNEKLFF. The CDR3 DNA is TGTGCCAGCAGCTTAGCGGGGCCAGCAACTAATGAAAAACTGTTTTTT.

The chain employs TRBV5-1 and TRBJ1-3, with D possibly TRBD1 on 5 matching bases. CDR1 is SGHRS, CDR2 YFSETQ, per germline. This CDR3 has 16 residues. Trimming pared 1 base from V and 2 bases from J, leaving 13 bases between. The CDR3 spells CASSLQWTTPGNTIYF. The CDR3 DNA is TGCGCCAGCAGCTTGCAGTGGACAACTCCTGGAAACACCATATATTTT.

The chain joins TRBV14 to TRBJ1-2; possibly TRBD1 for D (6 bases). The CDR3 covers 15 residues. V was trimmed by 5 bases and J by 5 bases, leaving 18 bases between them. In germline, CDR1 is SGHDN, CDR2 FVKESK. The CDR3: CASSARNGGLYGYTF. In nucleotides, the CDR3 is TGTGCCAGCAGCGCAAGAAATGGGGGCCTATATGGCTACACCTTC.

This rearrangement joins TRBV6-5 to TRBJ1-6, with TRBD1 identical over 10 bases. The CDR3 sequence is 15 residues long. The trim removed 2 bases at V and 10 bases at J, leaving 5 bases unmatched. The germline gives CDR1 MNHEY, CDR2 SVGAGI. This chain's CDR3 is CASSYGDRGISPLHF. The CDR3 DNA reads as TGTGCCAGCAGTTACGGGGACAGGGGAATATCACCCCTCCACTTT.

V usage is TRBV18 and J usage is TRBJ1-5; D is perhaps TRBD1 (6 bases). Germline V gene data show CDR1 as KGHSH and CDR2 as LQKENI. V was trimmed by 3 bases and J by 3 bases, leaving 15 bases between them. The CDR3 contains 16 residues. The CDR3 protein is CASSPSGTGHNQPQHF. In nucleotides, the CDR3 is TGTGCCAGCTCACCCTCCGGGACGGGACACAATCAGCCCCAGCATTTT.

The DNA for the CDR3 is TGTGCCAGTAGTACTGCGGGACCGACAAAATCCGAAAAACTGTTTTTT. Protein: CASSTAGPTKSEKLFF. The V gene is TRBV19, the J gene TRBJ1-4; D may be TRBD1 (5 bases). This CDR3 has 16 amino acids. The V gene lost 4 bases and the J gene lost 8 bases, with 20 bases spanning the gap. Per germline, CDR1 LNHDA and CDR2 SQIVND (reference sequence).

The CDR3 sequence: CASSRRGGIGYTF. CDR3 bases: TGTGCCAGCAGCCGCCGGGGGGGGATTGGCTACACCTTC. V usage is TRBV7-2 and J usage is TRBJ1-2; D possibly corresponds to TRBD1 (5 bases). This CDR3 is 13 amino acids long. CDR1 SGHTA and CDR2 FQGNSA come from the germline V gene. The V end was cut by 5 bases, the J end by 7 bases, with 14 bases between.

V usage is TRBV29-1 and J usage is TRBJ1-1; tentative D call: TRBD1 (6 bases). The V end lost 1 base, the J end lost 0 bases, and 15 bases lay between the germline ends. Germline CDR1 reads SQVTM; CDR2 reads ANQGSEA. This CDR3 region has 16 residues. The CDR3, as DNA: TGCAGCGTTGAAGTCAGGGGATTGAACATGAACACTGAAGCTTTCTTT. The encoded protein is CSVEVRGLNMNTEAFF. Full variable domain (remainder filled in from reference TRBV29-1 and TRBJ1-1): SAVISQKPSRDICQRGTSLTIQCQVDSQVTMMFWYRQQPGQSLTLIATANQGSEATYESGFVIDKFPISRPNLTFSTLTVSNMSPEDSSIYLCSVEVRGLNMNTEAFFGQGTRLTVV.

This clone showed up just once. This chain links TRBV7-8 with TRBJ1-2; 8 positions agree with TRBD1. The CDR3 consists of 12 residues. V dropped 4 bases and J dropped 8; count of bases not matched to a gene: 3. Looked up from germline, CDR1 is SGHVS and CDR2 is FQNEAQ. The CDR3 bases are TGTGCCAGCAGCTCCGGGACAGGCGGCTACACCTTC. Its protein product is CASSSGTGGYTF.

V and J are TRBV23-1 and TRBJ1-1, with a weak D call TRBD1 (5 bases). TRBV23-1 has ORF status, its function being uncertain. V was cut by 1 base and J by 7 bases, with 13 bases left in between. The CDR3 length is 14 residues. The CDR3 here is CASSQLSDGGEAFF. In nucleotides, the CDR3 is TGCGCCAGCAGTCAATTATCGGACGGGGGTGAAGCTTTCTTT.